This T cell receptor (beta chain) was captured in a study of shared clonotypes between healthy human individuals. On the study more broadly: Three plates were used per donor for CD4 naive, three for CD4 memory, two for CD8 naive and one for CD8 memory.

Germline loops: CDR1 GTSNPN, CDR2 SVGIG (reference sequence). V was cut by 3 bases and J by 9 bases, with 9 bases left in between. CDR3 length: 11 residues. General observations from the study: Rarefaction demonstrated incomplete sorted-subset sequencing despite large depth.

As to this clone: Its specificity is unknown. This sample includes further DNA sequences coding for the same CDR3.

Libraries were prepared by immunoSEQ multiplex PCR; TCRdb keeps only in-frame clonotypes and omits some of them. This table has 2 million to 2.5 million clones, roughly 94% appearing once. Source material: naive CD4+ T cells sorted from blood. The subset here: CD45RA+ positively selected. This TCR was sampled from a man between 18 and 35 years old in good health. V is TRBV30 and J is TRBJ2-1; D possibly corresponds to TRBD1 (5 bases). The CDR3, as DNA: TGTGCCTGGAGCTCTAGGGGTGAGCAGTTCTTC. Translating gives CAWSSRGEQFF. The full variable domain, rest sourced from reference TRBV30 and TRBJ2-1, is SQTIHQWPATLVQPVGSPLSLECTVEGTSNPNLYWYRQAAGRGLQLLFYSVGIGQISSEVPQNLSASRPQDRQFILSSKKLLLSDSGFYLCAWSSRGEQFFGPGTRLTVL.